Given below is one T cell receptor (beta chain) in context. What it binds is unknown. This sample is part of a study of T cell responses to AZD1222 COVID-19 vaccine. Timing groups of about 4 and about 12 weeks for second doses were pooled. Study-wide points: Spike-specific TCR breadth and depth went up after people got two AZD1222 doses. Clonal diversity was possibly underestimated; the donors were predominantly white British and more often female.

Looked up from germline, CDR1 is LGHNA and CDR2 is YSLEER. This CDR3 comprises 17 residues. The V end was cut by 0 bases, the J end by 0 bases, with 15 bases between. Only in-frame clones appear in the TCRdb table, and some are missing; sequencing was by immunoSEQ multiplex PCR. The sample carries over 130,000 clones, around 90% recorded once. The material sequenced was peripheral blood, taken 28 days after the second AZD1222 dose. The TCR comes from an adult who received the AZD1222 COVID-19 vaccine. V is TRBV4-3 and J is TRBJ2-7, with D possibly matching TRBD1 (6 bases). The CDR3 region is CASSQDLGQFRSYEQYF. The CDR3 region has the DNA TGCGCCAGCAGCCAAGATCTCGGACAGTTCCGCTCCTACGAGCAGTACTTC.